The source of this T cell receptor (beta chain) is a study of T cells in Graves' hyperthyroidism and ophthalmopathy. Whole-study results and caveats: Most thyroid clonotypes expanded above 0.001 appeared in blood too. Onset of ophthalmopathy came a median approximately 6.8 months after the model predicted it.

Concerning this clonotype: Its antigen is not identified.

Any patient presenting with uncontrolled infection, other autoimmune disease, pregnancy or lactation was left out. Thyroid ultrasound and orbital computed tomography, with clinical symptoms and serum thyroxine and TRAb, informed diagnoses. J gave up 7 bases and V 5 bases, and 6 bases lay outside the gene matches. The CDR3 extends over 13 amino acids. Germline CDR1 is SNHLY and CDR2 is FYNNEI. Researchers took RNA transcripts and amplified the TCR beta CDR3 regions from them. The study used the HTBI primer set for a first-round RT-PCR of the TCR CDR3. TCRdb processed the multiplex PCR reads anew with MiXCR; each CDR3 protein has one entry. This sample has approximately 700,000 distinct CDR3 sequences, with just under 45% found just once.

This chain links TRBV2 with TRBJ1-2; 8 nucleotides agree with TRBD1. The specimen sequenced was peripheral blood or thyroid tissue (not recorded which). The receptor was isolated from an adult man with Graves' disease, either hyperthyroidism or ophthalmopathy (not recorded which). CDR3 sequence: CASSLDRGPGYTF. In nucleotides, the CDR3 is TGTGCCAGCAGTTTAGACAGGGGCCCTGGCTACACCTTC. The entire variable domain, with the rest obtained from reference TRBV2 and TRBJ1-2, is as follows: EPEVTQTPSHQVTQMGQEVILRCVPISNHLYFYWYRQILGQKVEFLVSFYNNEISEKSEIFDDQFSVERPDGSNFTLKIRSTKLEDSAMYFCASSLDRGPGYTFGSGTRLTVV.